The rows below give T cell receptor beta chains drawn from one sample of a study of CD8+ T cells in alopecia areata. The data were produced by immunoSEQ multiplex PCR, yet TCRdb's version contains in-frame clones alone and is incomplete. The table has 150,000 to 200,000 clones, less than 70% seen once; the top ten hold about 1.3%. Specimen: CD4+ T cells sorted from blood, collected around week 50, from a patient treated with tofacitinib. The source of these receptors is a human donor with alopecia areata. The CDR3 runs from the conserved cysteine through the conserved F or W. Fields, in order: J gene, V gene, CDR3 length, clone size, CDR3 protein. Not every row has a clone size; where given, it reads once, few, many or a size class.

TRBJ1-6 TRBV30 13 . CAWKAGYGSPLHF
TRBJ2-7 TRBV30 12 . CACRTANYEQYF
TRBJ2-3 TRBV23-1 17 . CASSQSGLVARTDTQYF
TRBJ1-1 TRBV11-2 17 . CASSLDFFPSTGLEAFF
TRBJ1-1 TRBV29-1 12 . CSVRDRVTEAFF
TRBJ2-1 TRBV7-2 16 few CASSYSGTGGKDEQFF
TRBJ2-2 TRBV5-1 16 . CASSLNRGRDTGELFF
TRBJ1-1 TRBV2 13 . CASSDRGSTEAFF
TRBJ2-7 TRBV29-1 12 . CSSRDSAYEQYF
TRBJ1-1 TRBV28 14 once CASQMTDLNTEAFF
TRBJ2-6 TRBV19 17 . CASSMKQADPGANVLTF
TRBJ1-2 TRBV14 15 . CASSPKIWSNYGYTF
TRBJ2-3 TRBV4-3 13 . CASSQQVPDTQYF
TRBJ2-7 TRBV7-8 13 . CASSHRNSYEQYF
TRBJ2-2 TRBV9 16 . CASSVEQGASTGELFF
TRBJ1-1 TRBV29-1 13 . CSSTGLLFTEAFF
TRBJ1-2 TRBV29-1 12 . CSVDTGNYGYTF
TRBJ1-4 TRBV29-1 12 few CSVGRSNEKLFF
TRBJ1-1 TRBV30 11 few CAWSLNTEAFF
TRBJ1-1 TRBV29-1 14 . CSVGATGLNTEAFF
TRBJ1-1 TRBV29-1 9 . CSALPEAFF
TRBJ2-3 TRBV7-3 16 few CASSPLAGGPTDTQYF
TRBJ1-5 TRBV27 15 . CASSSGEGWYQPQHF
TRBJ2-7 TRBV29-1 13 . CSVQGQGTYEQYF
TRBJ2-7 TRBV7-3 15 . CASSPHGGAGDEQYF
TRBJ1-1 TRBV7-9 13 few CASSLQEASRTFF
TRBJ2-2 TRBV15 14 . CATSRGGAGGELFF
TRBJ2-4 TRBV29-1 14 . CSVARSGASNIQYF
TRBJ2-7 TRBV2 12 few CASSRTGEEQYF
TRBJ2-1 TRBV5-4 15 . CASSLDGGGANEQFF
TRBJ2-7 TRBV11-2 12 . CASSPQDYEQYF
TRBJ2-2 TRBV4-2 17 few CASSTSPTGLDTGELFF
TRBJ2-6 TRBV29-1 14 . CSVGDSSGANVLTF
TRBJ2-3 TRBV7-8 13 . CASRSHSGDTQYF
TRBJ2-5 TRBV29-1 11 . CSVEEGEEQYF
TRBJ2-1 TRBV25-1 13 few CATTGGVRSEQFF
TRBJ2-6 TRBV4-1 19 few CASSQVPAGGPSGANVLTF
TRBJ1-5 TRBV29-1 13 . CSVGDRSNQPQHF
TRBJ1-5 TRBV29-1 13 few CSVGDGDFQPQHF
TRBJ2-3 TRBV5-1 19 . CASSFGRDRGKMETDTQYF
TRBJ2-7 TRBV29-1 13 . CSVGTRQTYEQYF
TRBJ2-1 TRBV30 15 few CAWRDTGSWDNEQFF
TRBJ2-1 TRBV27 12 few CASSRGTSEQFF
TRBJ2-7 TRBV6-5 16 . CASSYSLPNSGAEQYF
TRBJ1-5 TRBV27 16 . CASSLFGQGLNQPQHF
TRBJ2-3 TRBV6-5 15 . CASRPSLGRLNTQYF
TRBJ1-5 TRBV5-6 12 . CASSLADQPQHF
TRBJ1-2 TRBV30 13 . CAWNLWGTAGYTF
TRBJ1-1 TRBV29-1 12 . CSVAQGGTEAFF
TRBJ2-5 TRBV13 14 . CASSFRTNQETQYF
TRBJ2-6 TRBV30 17 once CAWTPRGLTSGANVLTF
TRBJ2-5 TRBV29-1 13 . CSVGEGYQETQYF
TRBJ2-1 TRBV5-1 16 . CASSSDTLGSYNEQFF
TRBJ2-1 TRBV29-1 15 once CSVVGDRSSYNEQFF
TRBJ1-1 TRBV20-1 11 few CSARWNTEAFF
TRBJ1-5 TRBV7-8 16 few CASSSTGVGGNQPQHF
TRBJ2-1 TRBV29-1 16 . CSVPRTGGLFYNEQFF
TRBJ1-1 TRBV29-1 13 . CSVEIQQGSEAFF
TRBJ1-1 TRBV9 14 . CASSVQGAGTEAFF
TRBJ1-6 TRBV28 15 . CASGGGEPYNSPLHF